This is a list of T cell receptor beta chains from one sample in a study of blood T cell repertoires in COVID-19. Sequencing was performed with immunoSEQ multiplex PCR; in TCRdb, only in-frame clones are kept and a portion is missing. The data show a few hundred thousand clones, about 89% seen once. The specimen was peripheral blood. Source of these receptors: a woman aged 45-60 years with acute or convalescent COVID-19. Both conserved end residues are part of each CDR3. The D gene is left open where the match is weak. Clone size is stated in some rows and not others, as once, few, many or a class when expanded.

j_call | v_call | d_call | clone_size | cdr3_aa
TRBJ2-7 | TRBV18 | TRBD2 | once | CASSQFKREVSYEQYF
TRBJ2-4 | TRBV5-4 | . | . | CASSFSGTENIQYF
TRBJ1-1 | TRBV27 | . | . | CASSLLAQTTEAFF
TRBJ2-3 | TRBV9 | . | . | CASSVAINTDTQYF
TRBJ2-7 | TRBV6-5 | TRBD1 | . | CASSGIFGQDYEQYF
TRBJ2-1 | TRBV7-3 | TRBD1 | . | CASSSGQGANEQFF
TRBJ1-5 | TRBV7-2 | . | . | CASSFWGRNQPQHF
TRBJ2-3 | TRBV7-9 | . | . | CASSDLASPTDTQYF
TRBJ2-1 | TRBV27 | TRBD2 | . | CASSPGLAGSNEQFF
TRBJ2-5 | TRBV3-1/TRBV3-2 | TRBD2 | . | CASRLLAGGGETQYF
TRBJ2-1 | TRBV29-1 | TRBD2 | . | CSASGGPWDEQFF